These 10 T cell receptor beta chains originate from one sample sequenced in a study of blood T cell repertoires in COVID-19. The protocol was immunoSEQ multiplex PCR, while the TCRdb copy is restricted to in-frame clones and leaves out a portion. This sample has around 150,000 clones, with more than 80% found just once. Sequenced: peripheral blood. Receptor source: a man in his sixties or seventies with acute or convalescent COVID-19.

This chain uses TRBV2 with TRBJ1-2, with a weak D call TRBD1 (5 bases). The CDR3 is made up of 13 amino acids. Germline CDR1 and CDR2: SNHLY and FYNNEI. Trimming shortened V by 1 base and J by 7 bases, and 10 bases separated the two germline ends. The CDR3 nucleotides are TGTGCCAGCAGTGAAGGGGGGGAGGTTGGCTACACCTTC. Protein: CASSEGGEVGYTF.

The chain uses TRBV5-6 and TRBJ2-1; 9 nucleotides agree with TRBD2. Germline V lookup: CDR1 SGHDT, CDR2 YYEEEE. The ends lost 0 bases at V and 7 bases at J; junction bases unmatched: 11. The CDR3 runs to 17 residues. The CDR3 sequence: CASSLVASGTSWNEQFF. CDR3 coding DNA: TGTGCCAGCAGCTTGGTCGCTAGCGGGACCTCTTGGAATGAGCAGTTCTTC.

V gene TRBV7-6 combines with J gene TRBJ2-3, with TRBD2 identical over 14 bases. CDR1 and CDR2 from the germline V gene are SGHVS and FNYEAQ. This CDR3 has 17 amino acids. J gave up 3 bases and V 5 bases, and 7 bases lay outside the gene matches. Here the CDR3 reads CASSPVGTSGGTDTQYF. CDR3 DNA: TGTGCCAGCAGCCCCGTGGGGACTAGCGGGGGAACAGATACGCAGTATTTT.

This clone was counted between two and nine times. The V and J genes are TRBV5-1 and TRBJ2-5; D is uncertain. Trimming took 5 bases from V and 5 from J, leaving 13 bases between them. This CDR3 has 13 amino acids. Germline lookup yields CDR1 SGHRS and CDR2 YFSETQ. The CDR3 reads CASSRNDGETQYF. In DNA form, the CDR3 reads TGCGCCAGCAGTCGGAATGACGGGGAGACCCAGTACTTC.

The chain couples TRBV12-3 or TRBV12-4 to TRBJ2-2; tentatively, D is TRBD2 (5 bases). Between the trimmed V and J ends, which lost 3 bases and 6 bases, there was a span of 8 bases. The CDR3 covers 13 residues. CDR3: CASSLRGPGELFF. CDR3 nucleotide sequence: TGTGCCAGCAGTTTGAGAGGGCCCGGGGAGCTGTTTTTT.

This clone was counted once. V is TRBV5-4 and J is TRBJ1-6; TRBD1 is a possible D gene (6 bases). The CDR3 is made up of 14 amino acids. The V end lost 0 bases, the J end lost 6 bases, and 7 bases lay between the germline ends. Per the germline V gene, CDR1 is SGHNT and CDR2 is YYREEE (reference sequence). The CDR3 sequence: CASSLEQGNSPLHF. The DNA of the CDR3 is TGTGCCAGCAGCTTGGAACAGGGTAATTCACCCCTCCACTTT.

The chain employs TRBV6-5 and TRBJ1-1; D remains ambiguous. This CDR3 comprises 12 residues. V was shortened by 7 bases and J by 4 bases, with 10 bases between the two germline ends. CDR1 is MNHEY, CDR2 SVGAGI, per germline. CDR3 sequence: CASTPRGTEAFF. In DNA, the CDR3 is TGTGCCAGCACACCCAGAGGCACTGAAGCTTTCTTT.

The genes are TRBV28 and TRBJ2-3; 9 bases agree with TRBD2. Germline-derived CDR1 and CDR2 are MDHEN and SYDVKM. This CDR3 spans 16 amino acids. V lost 6 bases to trimming and J lost 8 bases; unmatched junction nucleotides: 15. The CDR3 spells CASSPSGRGGTGTQYF. Here the CDR3 DNA reads TGTGCCAGCAGCCCTTCCGGGCGGGGGGGCACCGGTACGCAGTATTTT.

The CDR3 DNA follows: TGTGCCAGCTCACTCCGGGGAGCCAAAAACATTCAGTACTTC. This sequence encodes CASSLRGAKNIQYF. This chain links TRBV18 with TRBJ2-4; D perhaps matches TRBD2 (5 bases). Germline lookup yields CDR1 KGHSH and CDR2 LQKENI. The CDR3 contains 14 residues. V lost 4 bases and J lost 0, with 7 bases in between.

The V gene is TRBV18, the J gene TRBJ1-6; 7 nucleotides match TRBD1. V lost 5 bases and J lost 7; bases outside the gene matches: 2. From germline, CDR1 is KGHSH and CDR2 LQKENI. The CDR3 runs 13 residues. The CDR3 sequence: CASSADRNSPLHF. CDR3 DNA: TGTGCCAGCTCAGCGGACAGGAATTCACCCCTCCACTTT.